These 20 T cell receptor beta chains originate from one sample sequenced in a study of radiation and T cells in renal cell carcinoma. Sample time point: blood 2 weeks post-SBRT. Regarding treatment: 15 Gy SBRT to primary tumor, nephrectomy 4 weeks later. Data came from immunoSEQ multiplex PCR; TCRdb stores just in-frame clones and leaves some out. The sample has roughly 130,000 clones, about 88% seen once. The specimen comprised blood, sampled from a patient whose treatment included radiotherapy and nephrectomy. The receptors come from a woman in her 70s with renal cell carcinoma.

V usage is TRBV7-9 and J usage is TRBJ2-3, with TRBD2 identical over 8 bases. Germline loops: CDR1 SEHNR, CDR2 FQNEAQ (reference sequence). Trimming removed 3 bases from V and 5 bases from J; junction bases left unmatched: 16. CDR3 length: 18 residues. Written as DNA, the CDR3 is TGTGCCAGCAGCTTTAGAGTCGTGGGGACTAGTTTAGGAGATACGCAGTATTTT. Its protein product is CASSFRVVGTSLGDTQYF.

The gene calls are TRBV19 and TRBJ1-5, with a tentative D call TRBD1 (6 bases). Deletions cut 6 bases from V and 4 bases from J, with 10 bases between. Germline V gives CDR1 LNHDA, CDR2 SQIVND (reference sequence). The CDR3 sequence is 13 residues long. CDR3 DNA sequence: TGTGCCAGTAGCGGGGGCTGGAATCAGCCCCAGCATTTT. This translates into CASSGGWNQPQHF.

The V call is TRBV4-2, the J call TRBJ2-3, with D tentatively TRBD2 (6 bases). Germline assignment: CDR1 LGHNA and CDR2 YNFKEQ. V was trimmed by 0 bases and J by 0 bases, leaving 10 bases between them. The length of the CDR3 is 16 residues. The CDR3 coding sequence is TGTGCCAGCAGCCAAGAGCTAGCGAGTAGCACAGATACGCAGTATTTT. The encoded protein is CASSQELASSTDTQYF.

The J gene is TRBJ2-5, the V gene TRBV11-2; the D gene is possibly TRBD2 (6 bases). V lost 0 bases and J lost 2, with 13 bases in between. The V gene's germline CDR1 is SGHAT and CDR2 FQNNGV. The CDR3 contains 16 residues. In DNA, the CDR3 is TGTGCCAGCAGCTTAGATCGAGTCGCGGGGCAAGAGACCCAGTACTTC. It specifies CASSLDRVAGQETQYF.

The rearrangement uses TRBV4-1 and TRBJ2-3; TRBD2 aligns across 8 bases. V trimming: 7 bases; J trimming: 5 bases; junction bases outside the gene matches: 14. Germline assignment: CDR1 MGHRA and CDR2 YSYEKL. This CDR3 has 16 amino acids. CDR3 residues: CASKLGFGRGEDTQYF. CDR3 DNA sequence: TGCGCCAGCAAACTGGGCTTCGGGCGGGGGGAAGATACGCAGTATTTT.

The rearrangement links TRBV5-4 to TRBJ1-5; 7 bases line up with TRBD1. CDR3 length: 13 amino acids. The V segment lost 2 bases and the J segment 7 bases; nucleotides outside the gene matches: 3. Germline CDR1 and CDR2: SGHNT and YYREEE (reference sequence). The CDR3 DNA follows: TGTGCCAGCAGCTTCCGGGACAGCCAGCCCCAGCATTTT. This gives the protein CASSFRDSQPQHF.

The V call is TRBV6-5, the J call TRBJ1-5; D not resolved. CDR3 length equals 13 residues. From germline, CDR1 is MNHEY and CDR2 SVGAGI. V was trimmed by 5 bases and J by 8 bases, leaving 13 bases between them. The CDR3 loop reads CASSPLTREPQHF. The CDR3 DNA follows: TGTGCCAGCAGTCCCCTAACACGAGAGCCCCAGCATTTT.

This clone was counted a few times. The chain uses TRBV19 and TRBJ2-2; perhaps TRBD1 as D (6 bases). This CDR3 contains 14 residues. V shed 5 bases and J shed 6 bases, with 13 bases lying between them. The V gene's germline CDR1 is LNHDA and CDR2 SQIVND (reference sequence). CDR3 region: CASSAYREAGELFF. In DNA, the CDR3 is TGTGCCAGTAGTGCCTACAGGGAAGCCGGGGAGCTGTTTTTT.

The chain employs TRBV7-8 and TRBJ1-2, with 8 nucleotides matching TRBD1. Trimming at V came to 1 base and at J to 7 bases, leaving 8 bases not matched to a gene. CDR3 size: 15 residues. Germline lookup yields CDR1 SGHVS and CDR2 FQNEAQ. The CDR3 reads CASSLVPQGAFGYTF. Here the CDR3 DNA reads TGTGCCAGCAGCTTAGTCCCGCAGGGGGCCTTTGGCTACACCTTC.

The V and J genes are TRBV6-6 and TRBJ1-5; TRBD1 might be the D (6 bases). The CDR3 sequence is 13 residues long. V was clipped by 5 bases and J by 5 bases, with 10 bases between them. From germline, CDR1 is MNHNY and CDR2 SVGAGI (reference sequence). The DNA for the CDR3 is TGTGCCAGCAGTCAGGGGTTCGATCAGCCCCAGCATTTT. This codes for CASSQGFDQPQHF.

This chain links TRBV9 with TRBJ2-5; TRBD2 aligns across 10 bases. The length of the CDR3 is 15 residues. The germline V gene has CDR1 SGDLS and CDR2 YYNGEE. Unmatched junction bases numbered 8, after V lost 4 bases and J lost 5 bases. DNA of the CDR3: TGTGCCAGCAGCTCATTAGCGGGGGGCACGGAGACCCAGTACTTC. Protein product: CASSSLAGGTETQYF.

The CDR3 region has the DNA TGTGCCAGCAGACGGGGCAAAAACATTCAGTACTTC. As protein: CASRRGKNIQYF. The rearrangement uses TRBV7-9 and TRBJ2-4; a possible D gene is TRBD2 (5 bases). Trimming shortened V by 6 bases and J by 3 bases, and 6 bases separated the two germline ends. Looked up from germline, CDR1 is SEHNR and CDR2 is FQNEAQ (reference sequence). This CDR3 has 12 residues.

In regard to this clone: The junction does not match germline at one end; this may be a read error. The CDR3, as DNA: TGTGCCAGCAGCGTAGGTGGGGGGCCGTACGAGCAGTACTTC. It specifies CASSVGGGPYEQYF. The chain uses TRBV13 and TRBJ2-7; D possibly matches TRBD1 or TRBD2 (6 bases each). The germline CDR1 and CDR2 sequences are PRHDT and FYEKMQ (reference sequence). CDR3 size: 14 residues.

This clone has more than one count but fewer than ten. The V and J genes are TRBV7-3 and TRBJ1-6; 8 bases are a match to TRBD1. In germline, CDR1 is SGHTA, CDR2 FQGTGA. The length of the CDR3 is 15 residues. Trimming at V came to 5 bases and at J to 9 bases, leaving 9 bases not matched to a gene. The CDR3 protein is CASSLSSTGGSPLHF. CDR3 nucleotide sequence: TGTGCCAGCAGCCTCAGCAGTACAGGGGGTTCACCCCTCCACTTT.

CDR3: CAWSHVGLGVFSGPYNEQFF. CDR3 DNA: TGTGCCTGGAGTCACGTCGGCCTGGGAGTTTTCAGCGGACCGTACAATGAGCAGTTCTTC. This chain connects TRBV30 to TRBJ2-1, with D maybe TRBD2 (5 bases). In germline, CDR1 is GTSNPN, CDR2 SVGIG (reference sequence). The CDR3 covers 20 residues. Trimming took 2 bases from V and 4 from J, leaving 30 bases between them.

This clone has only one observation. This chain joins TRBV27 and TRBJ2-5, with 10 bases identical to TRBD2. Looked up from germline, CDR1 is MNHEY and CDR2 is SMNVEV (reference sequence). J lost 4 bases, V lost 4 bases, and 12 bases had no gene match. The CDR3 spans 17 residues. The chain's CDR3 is CASSSRPGSGGGETQYF. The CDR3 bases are TGTGCCAGCAGTTCCCGACCAGGGAGCGGGGGGGGAGAGACCCAGTACTTC.

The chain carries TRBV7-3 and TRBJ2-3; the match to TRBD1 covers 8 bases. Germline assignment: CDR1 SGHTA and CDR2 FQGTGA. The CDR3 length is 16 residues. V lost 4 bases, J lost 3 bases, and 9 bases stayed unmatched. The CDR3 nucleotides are TGTGCCAGCAGCTCGACAGGGGCCCGAGGGACAGATACGCAGTATTTT. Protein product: CASSSTGARGTDTQYF.

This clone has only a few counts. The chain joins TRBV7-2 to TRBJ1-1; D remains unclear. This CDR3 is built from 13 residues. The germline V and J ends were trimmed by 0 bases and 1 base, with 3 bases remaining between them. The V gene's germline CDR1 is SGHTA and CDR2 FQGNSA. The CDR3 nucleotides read TGTGCCAGCAGCTTAGCCCCGAACACTGAAGCTTTCTTT. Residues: CASSLAPNTEAFF.

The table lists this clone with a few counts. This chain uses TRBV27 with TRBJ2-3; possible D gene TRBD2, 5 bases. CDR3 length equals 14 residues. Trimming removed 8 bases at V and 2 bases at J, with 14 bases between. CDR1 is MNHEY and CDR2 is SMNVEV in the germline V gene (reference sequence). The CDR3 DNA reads TGTGCCAGCCCTTTGGGGAGCCCCACAGATACGCAGTATTTT. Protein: CASPLGSPTDTQYF.

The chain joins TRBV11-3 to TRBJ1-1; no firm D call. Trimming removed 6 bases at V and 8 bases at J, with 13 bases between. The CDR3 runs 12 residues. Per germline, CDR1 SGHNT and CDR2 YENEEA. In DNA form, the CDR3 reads TGTGCCAGCAGAACCTCGGACGGGGAAGCTTTCTTT. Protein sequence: CASRTSDGEAFF.